The 6 T cell receptor beta chains in this list originate from one sample, sequenced in a study of control samples from healthy donors and cancer patients (TCRdb year 2020). Receptors were amplified or captured by the immunoSEQ multiplex PCR assay. TCRdb holds this immuneACCESS table with in-frame rearrangements only. Some clones are missing; in checked studies, unresolved V genes explain under half, and the rest has no known cause. For this sample the table gives under 200,000 clones, of which 93% were detected only once. The top ten clones comprise roughly 3.9% of the sample. Sequenced: blood. These receptors were obtained from a woman aged 60-75 years in good health.

The chain combines TRBV2 with TRBJ1-3, with TRBD1 identical over 8 bases. Germline V gives CDR1 SNHLY, CDR2 FYNNEI. With 10 bases clipped from V and 0 bases from J, the junction kept 8 bases outside the gene matches. CDR3 size: 15 residues. The CDR3 sequence is CATSTGASSGNTIYF. The CDR3 nucleotides are TGTGCCACCTCGACAGGGGCCTCCTCTGGAAACACCATATATTTT.

This rearrangement joins TRBV7-3 to TRBJ1-2; 9 nucleotides agree with TRBD1. V was clipped by 4 bases and J by 7 bases; unmatched bases: 10. CDR1 is SGHTA and CDR2 is FQGTGA in the germline V gene. This CDR3 region has 15 residues. The chain's CDR3 is CASSSEGTGMLGYTF. CDR3 sequence (DNA): TGTGCCAGCAGCTCAGAGGGGACAGGGATGCTTGGCTACACCTTC.

This clone appeared many times. The chain is built from TRBV2 and TRBJ1-3, with D possibly TRBD1 on 5 matching bases. CDR3 length: 15 residues. From germline, CDR1 is SNHLY and CDR2 FYNNEI. The V gene lost 5 bases and the J gene lost 0 bases, with 11 bases spanning the gap. The CDR3 bases are TGTGCCAGCAGTAGGGACGGAGTCTCTGGAAACACCATATATTTT. Translating gives CASSRDGVSGNTIYF.

The V gene is TRBV18, the J gene TRBJ1-2; perhaps TRBD1 as D (5 bases). The germline V and J ends were trimmed by 1 base and 0 bases, with 12 bases remaining between them. This CDR3 comprises 16 residues. Germline CDR1 reads KGHSH; CDR2 reads LQKENI. Here the CDR3 DNA reads TGTGCCAGCTCACCACTGATGCAGGGAGCTAACTATGGCTACACCTTC. Protein product: CASSPLMQGANYGYTF.

V usage is TRBV12-5 and J usage is TRBJ1-1, with D unresolved. The CDR3 runs 16 residues. Between the trimmed V and J ends, which lost 0 bases and 0 bases, there was a span of 11 bases. Germline CDR1 reads LGHNT; CDR2 reads FRNRAP. CDR3 nucleotide sequence: TGTGCTAGTGGTTTGGTAGTTGCAGCCATGAACACTGAAGCTTTCTTT. Its translation: CASGLVVAAMNTEAFF.

The chain has TRBV12-3 or TRBV12-4 and TRBJ2-1; 9 bases are shared with TRBD1. With 2 bases clipped from V and 16 bases from J, the junction kept 9 bases outside the gene matches. CDR3 length: 13 amino acids. The CDR3 DNA reads TGTGCCAGCAGTTTAATTAGGGGACAGGGTTCCTTCTTC. Translating it yields CASSLIRGQGSFF.